This T cell receptor beta chain was sequenced in a study of CD8+CD57+ T cells in acquired aplastic anemia. CDR1 and CDR2 (germline): KGHDR, SFDVKD. V was trimmed by 3 bases and J by 0 bases, leaving 8 bases between them. The CDR3 is 15 amino acids. Researchers used genomic DNA as the template to profile TCR beta VDJ and CDR3. TCRdb re-called the reads through MiXCR, storing one row per CDR3 protein. Of roughly 250,000 distinct CDR3 sequences listed, around half were seen once; the top ten hold 6.5% to 10%. Only patients with CD8+CD57+ cell expansion on flow cytometry were chosen for sequencing. Patients were treatment-naive when blood was sampled.

The material sequenced was sorted CD4+, CD8+, or CD8+CD57+ T cells (not recorded which) from PBMCs. This clonotype was obtained from a human donor with aplastic anemia. The chain uses TRBV24-1 and TRBJ1-3; D might be TRBD1 (5 bases). CDR3 coding DNA: TGTGCCACCAGTGATGGGACGGTCTCTGGAAACACCATATATTTT. It translates to CATSDGTVSGNTIYF.